This T cell receptor (beta chain) was sequenced for a study of T cell clonotyping in hematopoietic cell transplantation. Across the whole study: Pretransplant recipient samples were taken after cytoreduction. Study-wide results and limits: Pathologically expanded recipient clonotypes increased progressively from day 30 to day 180 as diversity fell. At the given depth, recipient repertoires were over 95% de novo clonotypes.

Indicated time point: recipient sample about 28 days before transplant, after cytoreduction. Samples: about 28 days before transplant, then days 30, 100 and 180 after. Sequencing was performed with immunoSEQ multiplex PCR; in TCRdb, only in-frame clones are kept and a portion is missing. The sample has some 76,000 clones; 90% to 96% are singletons. Regarding this clone: The antigen remains undetermined.

The TCR originated in a woman between 50 and 59 years old with acute myeloid leukemia. Some clones in this sample may be carry-over from other donors' samples. Specimen: peripheral blood mononuclear cells, collected before stem cell transplant.

The CDR3 bases are TGTGCCAGCAGCTCCCCAGGACTAGTCTCCTACAATGAGCAGTTCTTC. Translation gives CASSSPGLVSYNEQFF. The chain has TRBV11-2 and TRBJ2-1; 7 nucleotides agree with TRBD2. Trimming at V came to 4 bases and at J to 0 bases, leaving 6 bases not matched to a gene. The CDR3 loop spans 16 amino acids. CDR1 and CDR2 from the germline V gene are SGHAT and FQNNGV. Variable domain in full (rest from reference TRBV11-2 and TRBJ2-1): EAGVAQSPRYKIIEKRQSVAFWCNPISGHATLYWYQQILGQGPKLLIQFQNNGVVDDSQLPKDRFSAERLKGVDSTLKIQPAKLEDSAVYLCASSSPGLVSYNEQFFGPGTRLTVL.